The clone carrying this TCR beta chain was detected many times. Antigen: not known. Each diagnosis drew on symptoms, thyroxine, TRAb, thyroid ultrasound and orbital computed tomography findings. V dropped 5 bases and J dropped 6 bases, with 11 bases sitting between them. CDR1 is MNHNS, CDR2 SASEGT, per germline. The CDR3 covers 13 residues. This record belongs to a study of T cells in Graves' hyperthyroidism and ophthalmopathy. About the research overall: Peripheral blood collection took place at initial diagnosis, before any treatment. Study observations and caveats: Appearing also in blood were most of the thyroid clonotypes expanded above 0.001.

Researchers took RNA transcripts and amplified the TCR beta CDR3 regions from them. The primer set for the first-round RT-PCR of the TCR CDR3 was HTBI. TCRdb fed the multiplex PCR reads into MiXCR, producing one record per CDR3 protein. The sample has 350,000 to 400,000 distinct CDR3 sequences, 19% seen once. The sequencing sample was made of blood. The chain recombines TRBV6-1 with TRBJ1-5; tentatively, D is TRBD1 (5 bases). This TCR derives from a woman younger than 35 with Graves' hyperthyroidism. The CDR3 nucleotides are TGTGCCAGCAGTCTTTCGGGGCTTCAGCCCCAGCATTTT. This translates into CASSLSGLQPQHF.